These T cell receptor beta chains were read from a single sample in a study of CD8+ T cells in alopecia areata. Profiled with immunoSEQ multiplex PCR; TCRdb holds only in-frame clones, not every one. Of about 140,000 clones in the sample, about 54% are singletons; the top ten hold approximately 4.8%. Sequenced: CD4+ T cells sorted from blood. These receptors were collected from a human donor in good health. The CDR3 runs from the conserved cysteine through the conserved F or W. A D gene is named only where the DNA matches it firmly. Only some rows state a clone size, as once, few, many or a class for expanded clones.

TRBV28	TRBJ2-3	.	few	CASSLDTQYF	TGTGCCAGCAGTTTAGATACGCAGTATTTT
TRBV20-1	TRBJ1-1	.	many	CSARGYTEAFF	TGCAGTGCTAGGGGGTACACTGAAGCTTTCTTT
TRBV30	TRBJ1-2	.	.	CAWSMGYGYTF	TGTGCCTGGAGTATGGGGTATGGCTACACCTTC
TRBV27	TRBJ2-5	.	.	CASSSSTPRGTQYF	TGTGCCAGCAGTTCATCTACCCCGCGGGGGACCCAGTACTTC
TRBV7-2	TRBJ2-7	.	few	CASSLIWDASHEQYF	TGTGCCAGCAGCTTAATCTGGGACGCCAGCCACGAGCAGTACTTC
TRBV29-1	TRBJ2-7	.	.	CSVEESGTLQYF	TGCAGCGTTGAAGAATCGGGGACTCTACAGTACTTC
TRBV28	TRBJ2-5	.	.	CASSLSPGLGRGEETQYF	TGTGCCAGCAGTTTAAGCCCCGGGCTCGGGCGAGGGGAAGAGACCCAGTACTTC
TRBV5-6	TRBJ1-1	TRBD1	.	CASSLDLGQVLNTEAFF	TGTGCCAGCAGCTTGGATCTTGGACAGGTCCTGAACACTGAAGCTTTCTTT
TRBV4-1	TRBJ1-1	.	few	CASSPTGLGARNTEAFF	TGCGCCAGCAGCCCAACAGGGTTGGGGGCTAGGAACACTGAAGCTTTCTTT
TRBV29-1	TRBJ2-3	TRBD2	.	CSVGLAGGLGYADTQYF	TGCAGCGTGGGACTAGCGGGAGGGCTGGGGTATGCAGATACGCAGTATTTT
TRBV7-9	TRBJ1-1	.	few	CASSSLRMNTEAFF	TGTGCCAGCAGCTCATTACGGATGAACACTGAAGCTTTCTTT
TRBV29-1	TRBJ2-5	.	.	CSVVTGVETQYF	TGCAGCGTTGTGACGGGAGTAGAGACCCAGTACTTC
TRBV29-1	TRBJ1-2	.	few	CSVDLYGYTF	TGCAGCGTCGACCTATATGGCTACACCTTC
TRBV4-2	TRBJ2-4	.	.	CASSQVRDLAKNIQYF	TGTGCCAGCAGCCAAGTGAGGGACCTAGCCAAAAACATTCAGTACTTC
TRBV2	TRBJ2-1	TRBD1	few	CASRPIGQGADEQFF	TGTGCCAGCAGGCCCATAGGACAGGGGGCGGATGAGCAGTTCTTC
TRBV11-3	TRBJ2-2	.	.	CASSLVSSSGTGELFF	TGTGCCAGCAGCTTAGTCTCCTCTTCCGGGACCGGGGAGCTGTTTTTT
TRBV19	TRBJ1-1	.	.	CASTPRSYTEAFF	TGTGCCAGTACCCCCCGAAGTTACACTGAAGCTTTCTTT
TRBV5-4	TRBJ1-5	TRBD1	.	CASSLLQGNQPQHF	TGTGCCAGCAGCTTATTACAGGGGAATCAGCCCCAGCATTTT
TRBV27	TRBJ1-5	.	many	CASSLAGTPRPQHF	TGTGCCAGCAGTTTAGCAGGGACACCGCGGCCCCAGCATTTT
TRBV29-1	TRBJ1-1	TRBD1	once	CSVWGRDRGENTEAFF	TGCAGCGTATGGGGGCGGGACAGGGGTGAGAACACTGAAGCTTTCTTT
TRBV20-1	TRBJ2-5	.	.	CSARQGETQYF	TGCAGTGCTAGACAGGGAGAGACCCAGTACTTC
TRBV29-1	TRBJ2-2	.	medium-sized	CSVGRGTGELFF	TGCAGCGTCGGCAGGGGCACCGGGGAGCTGTTTTTT
TRBV30	TRBJ2-1	TRBD2	.	CAWSVLAGVPNEQFF	TGTGCCTGGAGTGTACTAGCGGGAGTGCCCAATGAGCAGTTCTTC
TRBV7-8	TRBJ1-1	TRBD1	many	CASGGTGGFEAFF	TGTGCCAGCGGCGGGACAGGGGGCTTTGAAGCTTTCTTT
TRBV29-1	TRBJ2-1	.	.	CSVVGGAYNEQFF	TGCAGCGTTGTTGGCGGGGCCTACAATGAGCAGTTCTTC
TRBV29-1	TRBJ2-7	.	.	CSVGEPNYEQYF	TGCAGCGTTGGTGAGCCAAACTACGAGCAGTACTTC
TRBV7-7	TRBJ2-1	TRBD2	.	CASSLGLAGVSEQFF	TGTGCCAGCAGCCTGGGACTAGCGGGAGTTTCTGAGCAGTTCTTC
TRBV30	TRBJ1-3	.	.	CAWTSGRDTIYF	TGTGCCTGGACGTCTGGGAGGGACACCATATATTTT
TRBV5-1	TRBJ2-1	TRBD2	.	CASRRRREAYNEQFF	TGCGCCAGCAGACGGAGGCGGGAGGCCTACAATGAGCAGTTCTTC
TRBV7-9	TRBJ1-2	.	few	CASRRQDQGYTF	TGTGCCAGCAGGAGACAGGACCAGGGCTACACCTTC
TRBV29-1	TRBJ1-1	.	.	CSVVVNTEAFF	TGCAGCGTTGTGGTGAACACTGAAGCTTTCTTT
TRBV29-1	TRBJ1-2	.	few	CSAHTVRYGYTF	TGCAGCGCCCACACGGTTCGCTATGGCTACACCTTC
TRBV30	TRBJ1-2	TRBD1	.	CAWRTGGDGYTF	TGTGCCTGGAGGACAGGGGGCGATGGCTACACCTTC
TRBV15	TRBJ2-5	TRBD1	.	CATSRGDSQETQYF	TGTGCCACCAGCAGAGGGGACAGCCAAGAGACCCAGTACTTC
TRBV19	TRBJ2-6	.	.	CASSIEGPGANVLTF	TGTGCCAGTAGTATTGAAGGTCCCGGGGCCAACGTCCTGACTTTC
TRBV27	TRBJ2-7	.	once	CASSYSGRLLSYEQYF	TGTGCCAGCAGTTATAGCGGACGTCTTTTATCCTACGAGCAGTACTTC
TRBV25-1	TRBJ1-5	.	.	CASRERGSNQPQHF	TGTGCCAGCCGTGAACGGGGGAGCAATCAGCCCCAGCATTTT
TRBV30	TRBJ1-2	.	.	CAWSGRPFHLYGYTF	TGTGCCTGGAGCGGCCGACCGTTCCACCTTTATGGCTACACCTTC
TRBV29-1	TRBJ1-2	.	.	CSVEKGEGGYTF	TGCAGCGTTGAAAAGGGGGAAGGAGGCTACACCTTC
TRBV4-1	TRBJ1-4	.	.	CASSQEGGVLNEKLFF	TGCGCCAGCAGCCAAGAAGGAGGGGTCCTTAATGAAAAACTGTTTTTT
TRBV7-9	TRBJ1-5	TRBD1	.	CASSATGTGNQPQHF	TGTGCCAGCAGCGCGACAGGGACGGGCAATCAGCCCCAGCATTTT
TRBV4-1	TRBJ1-2	TRBD1	.	CASSHGQGNYGYTF	TGCGCCAGCAGCCACGGACAGGGGAACTATGGCTACACCTTC
TRBV30	TRBJ2-3	TRBD1	.	CAWSGSGTGVTLQQYF	TGTGCCTGGAGTGGGTCTGGGACAGGGGTGACCCTTCAGCAGTATTTT
TRBV7-9	TRBJ2-7	.	few	CASSLIPPKPHEQYF	TGTGCCAGCAGCTTAATCCCCCCAAAGCCCCACGAGCAGTACTTC
TRBV4-2	TRBJ1-5	.	.	CASSQRTGQPQHF	TGTGCCAGCAGCCAGCGGACGGGGCAGCCCCAGCATTTT
TRBV29-1	TRBJ1-1	.	.	CSVEVQLNTEAFF	TGCAGCGTTGAAGTACAACTGAACACTGAAGCTTTCTTT
TRBV29-1	TRBJ1-1	.	.	CSVEVREAFF	TGCAGCGTTGAGGTTCGTGAAGCTTTCTTT
TRBV7-2	TRBJ1-1	.	.	CASSSQGRGINTEAFF	TGTGCCAGCAGCTCCCAGGGGAGAGGGATTAACACTGAAGCTTTCTTT
TRBV18	TRBJ2-2	.	few	CASSRDRNTGELFF	TGTGCCAGCTCGCGGGACAGGAACACCGGGGAGCTGTTTTTT
TRBV6-1	TRBJ2-6	TRBD1	.	CASSGYRGPSGANVLTF	TGTGCCAGCAGTGGGTACAGGGGGCCATCTGGGGCCAACGTCCTGACTTTC
TRBV5-1	TRBJ1-1	.	.	CASSPREGTMNTEAFF	TGCGCCAGCAGCCCCCGGGAAGGAACCATGAACACTGAAGCTTTCTTT